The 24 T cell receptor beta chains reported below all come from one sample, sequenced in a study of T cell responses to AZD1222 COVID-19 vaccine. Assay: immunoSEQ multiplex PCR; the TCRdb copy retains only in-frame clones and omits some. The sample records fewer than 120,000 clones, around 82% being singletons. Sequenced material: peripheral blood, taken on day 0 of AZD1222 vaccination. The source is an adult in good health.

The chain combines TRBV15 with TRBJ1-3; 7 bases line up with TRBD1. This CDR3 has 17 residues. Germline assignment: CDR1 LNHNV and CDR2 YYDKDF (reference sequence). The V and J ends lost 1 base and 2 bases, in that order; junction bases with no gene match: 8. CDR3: CATSRGGGGLPGNTIYF. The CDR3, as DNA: TGTGCCACCAGCAGAGGGGGAGGGGGCCTCCCTGGAAACACCATATATTTT. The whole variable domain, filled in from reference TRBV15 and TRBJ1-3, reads DAMVIQNPRYQVTQFGKPVTLSCSQTLNHNVMYWYQQKSSQAPKLLFHYYDKDFNNEADTPDNFQSRRPNTSFCFLDIRSPGLGDTAMYLCATSRGGGGLPGNTIYFGEGSWLTVV.

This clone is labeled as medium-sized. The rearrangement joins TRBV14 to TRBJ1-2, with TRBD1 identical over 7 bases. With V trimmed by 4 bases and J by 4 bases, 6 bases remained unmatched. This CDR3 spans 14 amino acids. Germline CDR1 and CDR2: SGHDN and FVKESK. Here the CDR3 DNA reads TGTGCCAGCAGCCTCCCCGGGACAGTCTATGGCTACACCTTC. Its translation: CASSLPGTVYGYTF.

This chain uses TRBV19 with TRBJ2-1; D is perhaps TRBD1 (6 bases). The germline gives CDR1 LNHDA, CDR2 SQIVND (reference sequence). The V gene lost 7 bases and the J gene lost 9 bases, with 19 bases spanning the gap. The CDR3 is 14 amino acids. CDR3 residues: CASKGEGARAEQFF. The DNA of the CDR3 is TGTGCCAGTAAGGGGGAAGGGGCGAGGGCTGAGCAGTTCTTC.

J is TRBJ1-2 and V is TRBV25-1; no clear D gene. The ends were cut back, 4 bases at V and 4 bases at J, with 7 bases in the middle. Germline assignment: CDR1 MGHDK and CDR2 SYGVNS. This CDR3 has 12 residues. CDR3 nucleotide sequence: TGTGCCAGCAGTGGGCGGGCCTATGGCTACACCTTC. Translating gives CASSGRAYGYTF.

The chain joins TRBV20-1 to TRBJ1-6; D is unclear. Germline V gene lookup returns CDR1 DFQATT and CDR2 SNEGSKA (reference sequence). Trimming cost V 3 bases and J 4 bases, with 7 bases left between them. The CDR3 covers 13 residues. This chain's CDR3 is CSASEVYNSPLHF. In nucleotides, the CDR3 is TGCAGTGCTAGTGAGGTGTATAATTCACCCCTCCACTTT.

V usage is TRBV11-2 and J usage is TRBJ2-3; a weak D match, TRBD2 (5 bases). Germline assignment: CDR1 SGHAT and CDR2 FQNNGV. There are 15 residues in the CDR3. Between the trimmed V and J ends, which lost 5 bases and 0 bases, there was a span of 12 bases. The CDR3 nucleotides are TGTGCCAGCAGCCCGGAGCGGATAAGCACAGATACGCAGTATTTT. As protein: CASSPERISTDTQYF.

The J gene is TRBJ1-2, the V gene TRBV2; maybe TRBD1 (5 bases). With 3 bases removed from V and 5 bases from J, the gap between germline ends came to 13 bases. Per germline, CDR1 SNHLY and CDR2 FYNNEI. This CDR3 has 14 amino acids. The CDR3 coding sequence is TGTGCCAGCAGTGATGATGGGGGAAGATATGGCTACACCTTC. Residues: CASSDDGGRYGYTF.

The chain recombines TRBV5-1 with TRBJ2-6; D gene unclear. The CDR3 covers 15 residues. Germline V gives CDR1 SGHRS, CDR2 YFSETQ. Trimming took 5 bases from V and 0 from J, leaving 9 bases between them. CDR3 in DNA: TGCGCCAGCAGACCCGGTCTCTCTGGGGCCAACGTCCTGACTTTC. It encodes CASRPGLSGANVLTF. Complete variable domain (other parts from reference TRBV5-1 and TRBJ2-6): KAGVTQTPRYLIKTRGQQVTLSCSPISGHRSVSWYQQTPGQGLQFLFEYFSETQRNKGNFPGRFSGRQFSNSRSEMNVSTLELGDSALYLCASRPGLSGANVLTFGAGSRLTVL.

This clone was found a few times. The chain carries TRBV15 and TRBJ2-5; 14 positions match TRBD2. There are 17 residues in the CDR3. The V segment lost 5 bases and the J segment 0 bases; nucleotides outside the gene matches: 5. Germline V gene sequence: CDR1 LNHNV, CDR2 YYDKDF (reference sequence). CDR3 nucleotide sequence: TGTGCCACCAGCTCCAGACTAGCGGGAGGGTACCAAGAGACCCAGTACTTC. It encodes CATSSRLAGGYQETQYF. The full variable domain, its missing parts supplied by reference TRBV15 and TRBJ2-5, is DAMVIQNPRYQVTQFGKPVTLSCSQTLNHNVMYWYQQKSSQAPKLLFHYYDKDFNNEADTPDNFQSRRPNTSFCFLDIRSPGLGDTAMYLCATSSRLAGGYQETQYFGPGTRLLVL.

CDR3 in amino acids: CASSLNKYGTDTQYF. CDR3 coding DNA: TGCGCCAGCAGCTTGAACAAATATGGCACAGATACGCAGTATTTT. The chain couples TRBV5-1 to TRBJ2-3; no reliable D call. Trimming left V 1 base short and J 1 base short, with 10 bases between. This CDR3 comprises 15 residues. The germline V gene encodes CDR1 SGHRS and CDR2 YFSETQ.

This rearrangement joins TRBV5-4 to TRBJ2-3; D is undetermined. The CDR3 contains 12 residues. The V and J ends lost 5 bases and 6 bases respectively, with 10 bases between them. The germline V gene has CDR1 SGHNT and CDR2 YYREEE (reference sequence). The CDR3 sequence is CASSLASDTQYF. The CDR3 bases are TGTGCCAGCAGTCTTGCTTCTGATACGCAGTATTTT.

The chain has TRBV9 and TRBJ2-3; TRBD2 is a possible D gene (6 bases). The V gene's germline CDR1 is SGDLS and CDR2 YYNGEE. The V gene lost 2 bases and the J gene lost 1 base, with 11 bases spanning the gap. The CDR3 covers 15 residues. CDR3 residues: CASSVYGSGTDTQYF. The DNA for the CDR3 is TGTGCCAGCAGCGTGTACGGGAGCGGCACAGATACGCAGTATTTT. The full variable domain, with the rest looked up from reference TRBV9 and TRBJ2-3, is DSGVTQTPKHLITATGQRVTLRCSPRSGDLSVYWYQQSLDQGLQFLIQYYNGEERAKGNILERFSAQQFPDLHSELNLSSLELGDSALYFCASSVYGSGTDTQYFGPGTRLTVL.

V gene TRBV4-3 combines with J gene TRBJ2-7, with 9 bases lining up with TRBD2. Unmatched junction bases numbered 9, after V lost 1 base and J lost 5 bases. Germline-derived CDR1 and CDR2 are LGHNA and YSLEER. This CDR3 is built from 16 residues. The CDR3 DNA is TGCGCCAGCAGCCAAGGCTTAGCGGGAGCTACTAACGAGCAGTACTTC. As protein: CASSQGLAGATNEQYF.

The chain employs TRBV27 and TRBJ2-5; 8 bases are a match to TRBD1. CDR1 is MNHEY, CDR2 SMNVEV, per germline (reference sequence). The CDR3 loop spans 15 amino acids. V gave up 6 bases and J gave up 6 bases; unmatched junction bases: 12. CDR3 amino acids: CASSGGPGGGKTQYF. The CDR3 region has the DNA TGTGCCAGCAGCGGAGGGCCAGGGGGCGGGAAGACCCAGTACTTC.

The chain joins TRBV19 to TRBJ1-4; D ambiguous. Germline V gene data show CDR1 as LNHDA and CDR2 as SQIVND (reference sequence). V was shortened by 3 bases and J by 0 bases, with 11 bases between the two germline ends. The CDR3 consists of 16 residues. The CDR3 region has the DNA TGTGCCAGTAGTATCTTACAGCCATCAACTAATGAAAAACTGTTTTTT. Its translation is CASSILQPSTNEKLFF.

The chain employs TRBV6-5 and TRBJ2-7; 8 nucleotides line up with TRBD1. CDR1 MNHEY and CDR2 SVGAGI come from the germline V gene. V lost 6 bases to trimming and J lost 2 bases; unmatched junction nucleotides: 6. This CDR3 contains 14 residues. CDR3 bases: TGTGCCAGCAGCCGGGACAGGAGGACCTACGAGCAGTACTTC. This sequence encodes CASSRDRRTYEQYF.

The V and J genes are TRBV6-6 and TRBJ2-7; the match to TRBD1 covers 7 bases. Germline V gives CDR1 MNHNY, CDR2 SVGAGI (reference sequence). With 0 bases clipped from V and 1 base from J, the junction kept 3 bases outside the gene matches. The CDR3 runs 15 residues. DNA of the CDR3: TGTGCCAGCAGTTACTCGATGGGACAGTCCTACGAGCAGTACTTC. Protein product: CASSYSMGQSYEQYF.

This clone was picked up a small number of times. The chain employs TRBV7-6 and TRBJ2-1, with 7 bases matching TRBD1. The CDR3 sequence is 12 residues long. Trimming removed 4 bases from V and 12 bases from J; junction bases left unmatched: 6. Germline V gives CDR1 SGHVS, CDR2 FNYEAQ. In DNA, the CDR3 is TGTGCCAGCAGCTCAGGACAGGCGACGCAGTTCTTC. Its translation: CASSSGQATQFF.

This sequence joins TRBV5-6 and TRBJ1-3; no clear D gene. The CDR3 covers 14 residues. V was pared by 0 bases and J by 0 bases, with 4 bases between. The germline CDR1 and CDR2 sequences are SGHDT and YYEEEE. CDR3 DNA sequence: TGTGCCAGCAGCTTGGACCCCTCTGGAAACACCATATATTTT. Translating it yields CASSLDPSGNTIYF.

The CDR3 nucleotides are TGTGCCAGCAGCTTAGAAGGGTGGAGGGGCAGCCAAGAGACCCAGTACTTC. It yields the protein CASSLEGWRGSQETQYF. The V and J genes are TRBV7-9 and TRBJ2-5, with a possible D match to TRBD2 (6 bases). The CDR3 covers 17 residues. The germline V gene encodes CDR1 SEHNR and CDR2 FQNEAQ (reference sequence). The ends were cut back, 1 base at V and 1 base at J, with 16 bases in the middle.

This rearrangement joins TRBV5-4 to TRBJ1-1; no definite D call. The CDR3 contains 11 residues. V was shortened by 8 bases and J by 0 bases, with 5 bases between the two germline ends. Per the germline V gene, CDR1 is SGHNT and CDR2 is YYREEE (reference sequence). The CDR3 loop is CASFMNTEAFF. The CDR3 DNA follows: TGTGCCAGTTTCATGAACACTGAAGCTTTCTTT.

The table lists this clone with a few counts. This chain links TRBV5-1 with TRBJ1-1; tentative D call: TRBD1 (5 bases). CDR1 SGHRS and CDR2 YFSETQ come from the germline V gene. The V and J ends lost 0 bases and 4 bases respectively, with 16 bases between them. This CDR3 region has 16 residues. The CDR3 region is CASSLAVVGTSTEAFF. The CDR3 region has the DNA TGCGCCAGCAGCTTGGCCGTGGTAGGGACGAGCACTGAAGCTTTCTTT.

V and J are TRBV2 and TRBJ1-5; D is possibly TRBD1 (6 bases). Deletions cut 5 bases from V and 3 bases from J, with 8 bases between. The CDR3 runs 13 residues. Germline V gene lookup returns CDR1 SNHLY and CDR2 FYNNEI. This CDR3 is CASSRGVNQPQHF. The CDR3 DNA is TGTGCCAGCAGTAGGGGGGTCAATCAGCCCCAGCATTTT.

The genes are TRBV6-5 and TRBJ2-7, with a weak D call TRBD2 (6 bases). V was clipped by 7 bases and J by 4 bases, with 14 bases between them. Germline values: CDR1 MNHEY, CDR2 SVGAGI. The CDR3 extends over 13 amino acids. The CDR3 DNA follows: TGTGCCAGCAACATTCGGGGGAGGTACGAGCAGTACTTC. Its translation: CASNIRGRYEQYF.